These 22 T cell receptor beta chains originate from one sample sequenced in a study of a mutant IDH1 vaccine in newly diagnosed glioma. The protocol was immunoSEQ multiplex PCR, while the TCRdb copy is restricted to in-frame clones and leaves out a portion. The repertoire holds 30,000 to 35,000 clones, with approximately 89% as singletons. As to time point: week 47, end of study. Every vaccine dose comprised 300 ug of mutant IDH1 20-mer peptide plus topical imiquimod. No cognate antigen is known for these TCRs. Specimen: PBMCs, collected from a glioma patient whose treatment included an IDH1 peptide vaccine. Every receptor here comes from a man aged 35-49 years with glioma.

The rearrangement joins TRBV4-2 to TRBJ2-6; 7 bases line up with TRBD1. CDR3 length: 16 residues. Germline CDR1 reads LGHNA; CDR2 reads YNFKEQ. J was trimmed by 2 bases and V by 0 bases; bases with no gene match: 1. CDR3 sequence: CASSQDQGAGANVLTF. The CDR3 bases are TGTGCCAGCAGCCAAGATCAGGGGGCTGGGGCCAACGTCCTGACTTTC.

This chain links TRBV2 with TRBJ1-1; a weak D match, TRBD1 (5 bases). The CDR3 spans 14 residues. Trimming shortened V by 6 bases and J by 3 bases, and 14 bases separated the two germline ends. Germline V gene data show CDR1 as SNHLY and CDR2 as FYNNEI. This CDR3 reads CASSPRRGDTEAFF. CDR3 DNA: TGTGCCAGCAGCCCTCGGAGAGGGGACACTGAAGCTTTCTTT.

V usage is TRBV5-6 and J usage is TRBJ2-1; TRBD2 agrees at 15 bases. This CDR3 has 19 amino acids. CDR1 SGHDT and CDR2 YYEEEE come from the germline V gene. V lost 4 bases, J lost 0 bases, and 8 bases stayed unmatched. CDR3 loop: CASSGFGLAGGSSYNEQFF. The CDR3 DNA follows: TGTGCCAGCAGCGGCTTCGGACTAGCGGGGGGGAGCTCCTACAATGAGCAGTTCTTC.

The CDR3 protein is CASSPTGYEQYV. DNA for the CDR3: TGTGCCAGCAGCCCGACAGGATACGAGCAGTACGTC. V gene TRBV11-2 combines with J gene TRBJ2-7, with D tentatively TRBD1 (6 bases). Germline assignment: CDR1 SGHAT and CDR2 FQNNGV. The V gene lost 5 bases and the J gene lost 4 bases, with 9 bases spanning the gap. This CDR3 is 12 amino acids long.

The V and J genes are TRBV28 and TRBJ1-3; no clear D. CDR1 and CDR2 from the germline V gene are MDHEN and SYDVKM. The CDR3 covers 12 residues. Trimming removed 6 bases at V and 2 bases at J, with 5 bases between. The CDR3 DNA is TGTGCCAGCAGAGGTGCTGGAAACACCATATATTTT. Its protein is CASRGAGNTIYF. Using reference TRBV28 and TRBJ1-3 for the parts outside the CDR3, the full variable domain is DVKVTQSSRYLVKRTGEKVFLECVQDMDHENMFWYRQDPGLGLRLIYFSYDVKMKEKGDIPEGYSVSREKKERFSLILESASTNQTSMYLCASRGAGNTIYFGEGSWLTVV.

The V call is TRBV5-1, the J call TRBJ2-7; no definite D call. CDR3 length: 15 residues. Per the germline V gene, CDR1 is SGHRS and CDR2 is YFSETQ. The V gene lost 1 base and the J gene lost 0 bases, with 11 bases spanning the gap. CDR3 DNA sequence: TGCGCCAGCAGCTTGATAATCTCGGGCTCCTACGAGCAGTACTTC. Protein product: CASSLIISGSYEQYF.

This chain uses TRBV29-1 with TRBJ1-2, with 8 positions matching TRBD1. Germline V gene data show CDR1 as SQVTM and CDR2 as ANQGSEA. With 0 bases clipped from V and 5 bases from J, the junction kept 5 bases outside the gene matches. The CDR3 loop spans 14 amino acids. CDR3 in amino acids: CSVEDYNRGYGYTF. CDR3 coding DNA: TGCAGCGTTGAAGACTATAACAGGGGGTATGGCTACACCTTC.

The rearrangement joins TRBV10-3 to TRBJ2-2, with 8 bases fitting TRBD1. Germline V gene lookup returns CDR1 ENHRY and CDR2 SYGVKD. V trimming: 0 bases; J trimming: 5 bases; junction bases outside the gene matches: 8. CDR3 size: 17 residues. In DNA, the CDR3 is TGTGCCATCAGTGAGTCGAGGCAGGGGGCTAGGACCGGGGAGCTGTTTTTT. It yields the protein CAISESRQGARTGELFF.

The chain recombines TRBV7-2 with TRBJ1-1; D call uncertain. CDR1 is SGHTA, CDR2 FQGNSA, per germline. This CDR3 comprises 14 residues. The V end was cut by 6 bases, the J end by 2 bases, with 13 bases between. CDR3 loop: CASRRGGSNTEAFF. The CDR3 DNA reads as TGTGCCAGCAGGAGAGGCGGCTCTAACACTGAAGCTTTCTTT. Combining the CDR3 with reference TRBV7-2 and TRBJ1-1 gives the whole variable domain GAGVSQSPSNKVTEKGKDVELRCDPISGHTALYWYRQSLGQGLEFLIYFQGNSAPDKSGLPSDRFSAERTGGSVSTLTIQRTQQEDSAVYLCASRRGGSNTEAFFGQGTRLTVV.

The chain links TRBV6-5 to TRBJ2-7; 9 positions match TRBD1. The germline gives CDR1 MNHEY, CDR2 SVGAGI. CDR3 size: 15 residues. Trimming took 6 bases from V and 3 from J; bases not matched to a gene: 9. The CDR3 spells CASSPDRGTYYEQYV. As DNA, the CDR3 is TGTGCCAGCAGCCCTGACAGGGGGACATACTACGAGCAGTACGTC.

This rearrangement joins TRBV5-4 to TRBJ2-7; D is uncertain. Per germline, CDR1 SGHNT and CDR2 YYREEE (reference sequence). The CDR3 runs to 12 residues. The V and J ends lost 5 bases and 7 bases respectively, with 13 bases between them. CDR3 in amino acids: CASSDRVGEQYF. CDR3 coding DNA: TGTGCCAGCAGTGACCGTGTGGGGGAGCAGTACTTC.

The chain employs TRBV11-3 and TRBJ2-1; the match to TRBD1 covers 9 bases. J was trimmed by 0 bases and V by 4 bases; bases with no gene match: 1. This CDR3 contains 15 residues. Germline-derived CDR1 and CDR2 are SGHNT and YENEEA. The CDR3 nucleotides are TGTGCCAGCAGCTCGGGACAGGGCTCCTACAATGAGCAGTTCTTC. This sequence encodes CASSSGQGSYNEQFF.

The chain recombines TRBV23-1 with TRBJ1-2; a possible D gene is TRBD1 (5 bases). TRBV23-1 is recorded as an ORF, its role being uncertain. V was clipped by 3 bases and J by 6 bases, with 26 bases between them. The CDR3 extends over 18 amino acids. The DNA for the CDR3 is TGCGCCAGCAGTCACCCGGAAGGGGTTTTTCAGGACGGGGATGGCTACACCTTC. This sequence encodes CASSHPEGVFQDGDGYTF.

The gene calls are TRBV15 and TRBJ1-2; TRBD1 matches at 12 bases. J was trimmed by 6 bases and V by 2 bases; bases with no gene match: 10. CDR1 is LNHNV, CDR2 YYDKDF, per germline (reference sequence). The CDR3 sequence is 17 residues long. CDR3 sequence (DNA): TGTGCCACCAGCAGATCAACGGGACAGGGGGCGGTGCATGGCTACACCTTC. Residues: CATSRSTGQGAVHGYTF.

The chain carries TRBV6-1 and TRBJ2-1; 7 nucleotides align to TRBD2. This CDR3 spans 15 amino acids. V was pared by 6 bases and J by 3 bases, with 8 bases of the junction left unmatched. The germline CDR1 and CDR2 sequences are MNHNS and SASEGT. The CDR3 sequence is CASRESVAGYNEQFF. CDR3 DNA: TGTGCCAGCAGGGAGAGCGTAGCGGGCTACAATGAGCAGTTCTTC.

The rearrangement links TRBV5-1 to TRBJ1-6; 9 bases fit TRBD1. Trimming took 0 bases from V and 8 from J; bases not matched to a gene: 6. Germline assignment: CDR1 SGHRS and CDR2 YFSETQ. The CDR3 extends over 16 amino acids. The CDR3 DNA is TGCGCCAGCAGCTTGGGGGGACAGGGTAACGATTCACCCCTCCACTTT. It translates to CASSLGGQGNDSPLHF.

This clone was seen a few times. The CDR3 DNA sequence: TGTGCCAGCAGTATGGGGATCACCTCTGGAAACACCATATATTTT. Amino acids: CASSMGITSGNTIYF. The chain links TRBV5-8 to TRBJ1-3, with D unclear. Germline values: CDR1 SGHTS, CDR2 YDEGEE. V lost 5 bases, J lost 0 bases, and 12 bases lay in between. The CDR3 is 15 residues long.

CDR3 sequence reads: CASSELSRAEQFF. The CDR3 coding sequence is TGTGCCAGCAGTGAACTATCTCGGGCTGAGCAGTTCTTC. The chain has TRBV6-1 and TRBJ2-1, with D unresolved. Trimming took 2 bases from V and 9 from J, leaving 11 bases between them. The germline V gene has CDR1 MNHNS and CDR2 SASEGT. This CDR3 region has 13 residues.

CDR3 coding DNA: TGTGCCAGTACCTCCGGGACAGGGGACTACAATGAGCAGTTCTTC. Translated: CASTSGTGDYNEQFF. The J gene is TRBJ2-1, the V gene TRBV9, with 10 bases matching TRBD1. Germline trimming cut 8 bases from V and 3 bases from J; bases unmatched to any gene: 8. CDR1 is SGDLS, CDR2 YYNGEE, per germline. This CDR3 contains 15 residues.

The genes are TRBV6-1 and TRBJ1-4; D gene ambiguous. The CDR3 sequence is 13 residues long. CDR1 and CDR2 from the germline V gene are MNHNS and SASEGT. V was clipped by 1 base and J by 6 bases, with 6 bases between them. For the CDR3, the DNA is TGTGCCAGCAGTGAAGATCGGTATGAAAAACTGTTTTTT. Residues: CASSEDRYEKLFF.

This sequence joins TRBV19 and TRBJ1-2; D perhaps matches TRBD1 (5 bases). Per the germline V gene, CDR1 is LNHDA and CDR2 is SQIVND (reference sequence). The CDR3 has 17 residues. The ends were cut back, 7 bases at V and 1 base at J, with 22 bases in the middle. The CDR3 DNA reads as TGTGCCAGTACCTCCCTCTTCCCGGGACGGAGTAACTATGGCTACACCTTC. Amino acid sequence: CASTSLFPGRSNYGYTF.

The chain employs TRBV9 and TRBJ2-1; the match to TRBD2 covers 9 bases. Germline CDR1 is SGDLS and CDR2 is YYNGEE. J was trimmed by 9 bases and V by 6 bases; bases with no gene match: 13. This CDR3 has 15 amino acids. In nucleotides, the CDR3 is TGTGCCAGCACGGTCGTGGCTAGCGGGATATCTGAGCAGTTCTTC. Encoded protein: CASTVVASGISEQFF. Full variable domain (remainder filled in from reference TRBV9 and TRBJ2-1): DSGVTQTPKHLITATGQRVTLRCSPRSGDLSVYWYQQSLDQGLQFLIQYYNGEERAKGNILERFSAQQFPDLHSELNLSSLELGDSALYFCASTVVASGISEQFFGPGTRLTVL.